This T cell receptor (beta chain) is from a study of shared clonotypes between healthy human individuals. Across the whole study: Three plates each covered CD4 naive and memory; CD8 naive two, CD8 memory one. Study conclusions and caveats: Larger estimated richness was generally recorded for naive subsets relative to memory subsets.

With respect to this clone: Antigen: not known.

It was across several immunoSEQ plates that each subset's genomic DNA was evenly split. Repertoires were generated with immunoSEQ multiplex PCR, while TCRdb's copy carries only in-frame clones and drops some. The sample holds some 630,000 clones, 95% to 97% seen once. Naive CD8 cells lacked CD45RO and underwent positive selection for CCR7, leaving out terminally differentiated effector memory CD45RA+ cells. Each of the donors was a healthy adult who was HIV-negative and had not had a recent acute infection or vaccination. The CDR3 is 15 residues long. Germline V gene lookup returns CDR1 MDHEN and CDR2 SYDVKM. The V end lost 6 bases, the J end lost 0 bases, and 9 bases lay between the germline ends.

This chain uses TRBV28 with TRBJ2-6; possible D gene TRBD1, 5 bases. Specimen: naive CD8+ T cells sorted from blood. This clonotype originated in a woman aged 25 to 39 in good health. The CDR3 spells CASSTRVSGANVLTF. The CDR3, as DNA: TGTGCCAGCAGCACCAGGGTCTCTGGGGCCAACGTCCTGACTTTC.